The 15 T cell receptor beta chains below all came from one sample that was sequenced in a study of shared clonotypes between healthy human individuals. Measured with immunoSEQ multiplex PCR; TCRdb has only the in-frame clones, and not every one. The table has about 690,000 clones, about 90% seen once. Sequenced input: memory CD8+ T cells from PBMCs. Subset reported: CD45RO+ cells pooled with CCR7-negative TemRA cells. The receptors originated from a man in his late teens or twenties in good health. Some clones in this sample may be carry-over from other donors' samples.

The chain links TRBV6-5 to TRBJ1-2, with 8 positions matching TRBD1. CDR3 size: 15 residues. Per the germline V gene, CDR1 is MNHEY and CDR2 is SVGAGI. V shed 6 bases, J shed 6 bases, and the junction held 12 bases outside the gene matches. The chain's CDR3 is CASSPDTGGGNGYTF. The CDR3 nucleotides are TGTGCCAGCAGCCCAGATACAGGGGGAGGCAATGGCTACACCTTC.

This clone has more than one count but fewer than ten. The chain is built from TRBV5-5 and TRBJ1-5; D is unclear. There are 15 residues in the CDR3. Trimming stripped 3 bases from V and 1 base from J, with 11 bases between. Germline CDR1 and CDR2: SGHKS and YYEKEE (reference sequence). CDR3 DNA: TGTGCCAGCAGCTCCTCTTTGGACAGCAATCAGCCCCAGCATTTT. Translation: CASSSSLDSNQPQHF.

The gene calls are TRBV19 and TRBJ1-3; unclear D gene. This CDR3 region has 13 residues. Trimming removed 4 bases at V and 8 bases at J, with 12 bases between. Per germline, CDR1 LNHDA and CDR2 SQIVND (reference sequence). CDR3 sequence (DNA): TGTGCCAGTAGTACGGGCCCTATGGACACCATATATTTT. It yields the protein CASSTGPMDTIYF.

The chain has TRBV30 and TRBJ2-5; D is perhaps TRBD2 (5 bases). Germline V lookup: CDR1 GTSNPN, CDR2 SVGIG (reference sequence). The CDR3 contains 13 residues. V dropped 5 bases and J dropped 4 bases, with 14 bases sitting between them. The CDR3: CAWDPESGETQYF. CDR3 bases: TGTGCCTGGGACCCAGAGAGCGGAGAGACCCAGTACTTC.

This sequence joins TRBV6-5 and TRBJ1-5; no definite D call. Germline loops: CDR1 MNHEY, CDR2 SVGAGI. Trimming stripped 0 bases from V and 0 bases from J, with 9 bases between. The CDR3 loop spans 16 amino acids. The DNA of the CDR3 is TGTGCCAGCAGTTACTCAGCCAGGTATAGCAATCAGCCCCAGCATTTT. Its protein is CASSYSARYSNQPQHF.

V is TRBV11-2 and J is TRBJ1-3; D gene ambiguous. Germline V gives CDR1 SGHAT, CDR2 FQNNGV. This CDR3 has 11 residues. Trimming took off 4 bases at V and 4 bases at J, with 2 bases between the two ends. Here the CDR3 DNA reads TGTGCCAGCAGCTGGGGAAACACCATATATTTT. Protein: CASSWGNTIYF.

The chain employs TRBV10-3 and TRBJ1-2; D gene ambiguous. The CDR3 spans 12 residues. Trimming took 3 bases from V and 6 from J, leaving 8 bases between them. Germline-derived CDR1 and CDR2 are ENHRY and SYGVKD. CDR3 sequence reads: CAISDPPDGYTF. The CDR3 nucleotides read TGTGCCATCAGTGACCCTCCCGATGGCTACACCTTC.

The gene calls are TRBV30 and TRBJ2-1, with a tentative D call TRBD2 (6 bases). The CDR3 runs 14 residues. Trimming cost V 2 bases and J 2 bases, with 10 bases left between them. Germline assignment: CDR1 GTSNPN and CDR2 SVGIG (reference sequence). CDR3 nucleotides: TGTGCCTGGAGTCGGCGGGGAGCCTACAATGAGCAGTTCTTC. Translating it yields CAWSRRGAYNEQFF.

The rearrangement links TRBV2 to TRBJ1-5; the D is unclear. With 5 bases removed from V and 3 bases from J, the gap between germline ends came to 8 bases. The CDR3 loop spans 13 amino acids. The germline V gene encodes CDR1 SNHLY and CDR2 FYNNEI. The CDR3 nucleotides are TGTGCCAGCAGTCCACGGACCAATCAGCCCCAGCATTTT. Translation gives CASSPRTNQPQHF.

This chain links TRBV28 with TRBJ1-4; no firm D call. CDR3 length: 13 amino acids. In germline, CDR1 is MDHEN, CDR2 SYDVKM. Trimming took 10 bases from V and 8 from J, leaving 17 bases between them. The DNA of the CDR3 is TGTGCCACCACACTATCCGGGGAAGAAAAACTGTTTTTT. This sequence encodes CATTLSGEEKLFF.

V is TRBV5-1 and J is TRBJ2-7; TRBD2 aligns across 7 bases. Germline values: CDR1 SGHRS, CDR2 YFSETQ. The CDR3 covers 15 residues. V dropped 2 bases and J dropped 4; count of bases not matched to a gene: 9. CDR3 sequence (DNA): TGCGCCAGCAGCTTTCTCGCGGGAGAAGGGTACGAGCAGTACTTC. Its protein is CASSFLAGEGYEQYF. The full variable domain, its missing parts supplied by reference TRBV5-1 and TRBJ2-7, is KAGVTQTPRYLIKTRGQQVTLSCSPISGHRSVSWYQQTPGQGLQFLFEYFSETQRNKGNFPGRFSGRQFSNSRSEMNVSTLELGDSALYLCASSFLAGEGYEQYFGPGTRLTVT.

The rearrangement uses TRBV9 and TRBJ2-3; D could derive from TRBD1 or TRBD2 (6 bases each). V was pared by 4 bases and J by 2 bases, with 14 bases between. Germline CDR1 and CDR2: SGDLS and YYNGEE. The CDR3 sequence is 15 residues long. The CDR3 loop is CASSPGGDNTDTQYF. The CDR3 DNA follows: TGTGCCAGCAGCCCTGGAGGGGACAACACAGATACGCAGTATTTT.

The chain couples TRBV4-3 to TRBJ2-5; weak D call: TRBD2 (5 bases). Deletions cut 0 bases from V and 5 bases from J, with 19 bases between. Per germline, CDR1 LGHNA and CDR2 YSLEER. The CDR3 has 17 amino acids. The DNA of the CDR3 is TGCGCCAGCAGCCAAGACTCAAGTCGGGGTTACTTCGAGACCCAGTACTTC. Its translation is CASSQDSSRGYFETQYF.

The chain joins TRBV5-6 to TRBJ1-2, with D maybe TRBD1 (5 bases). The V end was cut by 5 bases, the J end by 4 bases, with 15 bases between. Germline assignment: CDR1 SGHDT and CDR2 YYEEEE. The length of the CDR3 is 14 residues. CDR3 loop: CASSSQGEGYGYTF. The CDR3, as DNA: TGTGCCAGCAGTTCGCAGGGTGAAGGCTATGGCTACACCTTC.

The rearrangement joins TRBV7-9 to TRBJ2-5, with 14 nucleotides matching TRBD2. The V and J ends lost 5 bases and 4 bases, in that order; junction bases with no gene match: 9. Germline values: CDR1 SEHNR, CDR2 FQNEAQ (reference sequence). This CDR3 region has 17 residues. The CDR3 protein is CASSPRTSGRLGETQYF. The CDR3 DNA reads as TGTGCCAGCAGCCCAAGGACTAGCGGGAGGCTAGGAGAGACCCAGTACTTC.